This paragraph reports one T cell receptor beta chain. The target antigen is unknown. Relative to the germline gene, one junction end is altered; a read error may explain this. These data are taken from a study of response to subunit inactivated influenza vaccine. Study-wide findings and caveats: It was the authors' suggestion that each seasonal influenza vaccination recruits few new T cells.

This CDR3 is built from 11 residues. Germline-derived CDR1 and CDR2 are MDHEN and SYDVKM. TCRdb itself ran the RT-PCR reads through MiXCR, one entry per CDR3 protein. The sample carries about 830,000 distinct CDR3 sequences, roughly 20% recorded once. Material: PBMCs from blood, obtained 5 days after vaccination. The sequence came from a man aged 50 or older who received an inactivated influenza vaccine. The rearrangement joins TRBV28 to TRBJ2-6; D may be TRBD1 (5 bases). CDR3 nucleotides: TGTGCTAGCATGGGGCTCAACGTCCTGACTTTC. Protein product: CASMGLNVLTF.